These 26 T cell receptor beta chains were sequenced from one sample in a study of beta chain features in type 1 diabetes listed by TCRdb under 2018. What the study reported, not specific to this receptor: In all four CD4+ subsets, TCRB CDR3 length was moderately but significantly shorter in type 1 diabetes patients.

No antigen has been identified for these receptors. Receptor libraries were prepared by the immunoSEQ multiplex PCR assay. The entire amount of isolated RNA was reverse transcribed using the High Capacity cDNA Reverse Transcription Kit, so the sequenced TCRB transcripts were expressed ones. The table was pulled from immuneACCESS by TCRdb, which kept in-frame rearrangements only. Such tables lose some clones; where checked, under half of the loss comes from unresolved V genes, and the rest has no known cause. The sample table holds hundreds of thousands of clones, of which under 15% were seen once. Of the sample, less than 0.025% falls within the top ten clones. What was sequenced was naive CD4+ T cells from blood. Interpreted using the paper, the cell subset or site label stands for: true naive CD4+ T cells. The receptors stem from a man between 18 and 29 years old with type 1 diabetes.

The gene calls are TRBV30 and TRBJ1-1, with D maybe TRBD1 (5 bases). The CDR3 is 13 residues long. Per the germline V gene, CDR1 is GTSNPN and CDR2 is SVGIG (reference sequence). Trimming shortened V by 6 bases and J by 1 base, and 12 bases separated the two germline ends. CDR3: CACQGSENTEAFF. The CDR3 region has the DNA TGTGCCTGTCAGGGATCGGAGAACACTGAAGCTTTCTTT.

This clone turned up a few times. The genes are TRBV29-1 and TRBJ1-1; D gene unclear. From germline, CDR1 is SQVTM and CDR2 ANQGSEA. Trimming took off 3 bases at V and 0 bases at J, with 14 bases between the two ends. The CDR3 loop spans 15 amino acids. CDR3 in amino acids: CSVEWRWRLNTEAFF. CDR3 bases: TGCAGCGTTGAGTGGCGTTGGCGGTTGAACACTGAAGCTTTCTTT.

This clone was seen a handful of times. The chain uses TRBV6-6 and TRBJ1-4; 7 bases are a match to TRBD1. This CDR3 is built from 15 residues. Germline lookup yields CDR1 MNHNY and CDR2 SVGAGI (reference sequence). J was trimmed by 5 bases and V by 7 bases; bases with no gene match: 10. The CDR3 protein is CASTQGTANNEKLFF. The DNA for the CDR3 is TGTGCCAGCACCCAAGGGACAGCAAACAATGAAAAACTGTTTTTT.

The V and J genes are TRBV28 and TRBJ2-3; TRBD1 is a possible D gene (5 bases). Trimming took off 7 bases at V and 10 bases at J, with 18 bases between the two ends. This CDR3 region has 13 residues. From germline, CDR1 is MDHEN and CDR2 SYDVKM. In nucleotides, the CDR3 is TGTGCCAGCACCCCTCAACAGGCCGGGTCGCAGTATTTT. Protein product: CASTPQQAGSQYF.

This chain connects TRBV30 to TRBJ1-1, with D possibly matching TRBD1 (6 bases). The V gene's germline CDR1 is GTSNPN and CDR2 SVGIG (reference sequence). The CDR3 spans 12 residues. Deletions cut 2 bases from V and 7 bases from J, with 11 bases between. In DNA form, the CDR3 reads TGTGCCTGGAGTCTGGGGGCGGGTGAAGCTTTCTTT. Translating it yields CAWSLGAGEAFF.

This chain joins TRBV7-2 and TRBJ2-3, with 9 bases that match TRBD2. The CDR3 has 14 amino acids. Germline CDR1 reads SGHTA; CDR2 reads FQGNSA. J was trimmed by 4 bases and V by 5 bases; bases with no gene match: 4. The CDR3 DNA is TGTGCCAGCAGCCGCGGGGGGGCGGCAGATACGCAGTATTTT. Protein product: CASSRGGAADTQYF.

CDR3 nucleotides: TGTGCCTGGTTATGGGACCCTTCTCGCGCCGATCAGCCCCAGCATTTT. It encodes CAWLWDPSRADQPQHF. The chain employs TRBV30 and TRBJ1-5; D is perhaps TRBD1 (5 bases). V shed 5 bases and J shed 5 bases, with 22 bases lying between them. The germline CDR1 and CDR2 sequences are GTSNPN and SVGIG (reference sequence). The CDR3 extends over 16 amino acids.

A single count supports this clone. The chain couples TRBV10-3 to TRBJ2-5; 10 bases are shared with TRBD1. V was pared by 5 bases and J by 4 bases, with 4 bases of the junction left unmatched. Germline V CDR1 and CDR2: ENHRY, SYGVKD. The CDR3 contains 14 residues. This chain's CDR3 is CAISIGTGAETQYF. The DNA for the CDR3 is TGTGCCATCAGTATCGGGACAGGGGCAGAGACCCAGTACTTC.

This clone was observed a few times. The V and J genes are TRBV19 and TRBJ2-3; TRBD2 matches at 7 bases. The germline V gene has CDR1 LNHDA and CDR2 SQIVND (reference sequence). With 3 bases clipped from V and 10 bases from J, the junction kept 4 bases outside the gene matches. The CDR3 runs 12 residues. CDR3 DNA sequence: TGTGCCAGTAGTATCGGCGGGGGTCCGCAGTATTTT. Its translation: CASSIGGGPQYF.

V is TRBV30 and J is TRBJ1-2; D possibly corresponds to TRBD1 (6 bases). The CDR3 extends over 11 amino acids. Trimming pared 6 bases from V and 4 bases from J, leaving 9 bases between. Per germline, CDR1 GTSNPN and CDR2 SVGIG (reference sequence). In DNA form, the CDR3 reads TGTGCCTGCCTACAGGGCTATGGCTACACCTTC. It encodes CACLQGYGYTF.

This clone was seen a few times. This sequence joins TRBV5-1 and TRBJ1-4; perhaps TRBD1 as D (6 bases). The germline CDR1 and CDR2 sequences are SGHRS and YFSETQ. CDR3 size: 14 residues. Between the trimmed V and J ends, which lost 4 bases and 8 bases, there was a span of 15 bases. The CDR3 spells CASSQGQLEEKLFF. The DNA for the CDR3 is TGCGCCAGCAGCCAAGGACAGCTAGAAGAAAAACTGTTTTTT. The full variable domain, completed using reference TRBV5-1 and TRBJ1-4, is KAGVTQTPRYLIKTRGQQVTLSCSPISGHRSVSWYQQTPGQGLQFLFEYFSETQRNKGNFPGRFSGRQFSNSRSEMNVSTLELGDSALYLCASSQGQLEEKLFFGSGTQLSVL.

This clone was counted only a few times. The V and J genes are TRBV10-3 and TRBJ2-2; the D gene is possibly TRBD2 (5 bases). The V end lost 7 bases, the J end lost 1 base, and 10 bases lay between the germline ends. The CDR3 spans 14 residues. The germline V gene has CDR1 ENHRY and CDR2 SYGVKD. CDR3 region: CAINTEGNTGELFF. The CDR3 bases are TGTGCCATCAATACCGAGGGGAACACCGGGGAGCTGTTTTTT.

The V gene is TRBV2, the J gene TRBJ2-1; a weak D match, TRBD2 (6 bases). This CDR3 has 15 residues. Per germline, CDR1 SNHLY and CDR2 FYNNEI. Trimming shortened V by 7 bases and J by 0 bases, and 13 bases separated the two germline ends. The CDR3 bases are TGTGCCAGCACTTGGGAGGAGAGCTCCTACAATGAGCAGTTCTTC. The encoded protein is CASTWEESSYNEQFF.

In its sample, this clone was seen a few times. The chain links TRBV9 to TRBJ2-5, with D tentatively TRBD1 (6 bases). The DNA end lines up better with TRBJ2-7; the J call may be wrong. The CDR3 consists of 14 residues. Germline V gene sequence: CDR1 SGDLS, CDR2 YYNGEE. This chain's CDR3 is CASSAPGVSYEQYF. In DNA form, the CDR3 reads TGTGCCAGCAGCGCCCCAGGGGTTTCCTACGAGCAGTACTTC.

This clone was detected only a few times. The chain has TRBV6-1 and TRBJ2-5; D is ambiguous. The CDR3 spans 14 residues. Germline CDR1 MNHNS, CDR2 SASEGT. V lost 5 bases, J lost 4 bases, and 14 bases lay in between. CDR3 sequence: CASSRDWGAETQYF. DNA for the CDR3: TGTGCCAGCAGTCGCGACTGGGGTGCAGAGACCCAGTACTTC.

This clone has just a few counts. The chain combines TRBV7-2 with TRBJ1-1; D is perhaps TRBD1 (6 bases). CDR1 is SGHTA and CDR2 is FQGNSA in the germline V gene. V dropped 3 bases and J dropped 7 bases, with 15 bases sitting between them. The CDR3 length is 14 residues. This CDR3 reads CASSLGGGTGEAFF. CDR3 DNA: TGTGCCAGCAGCTTGGGTGGGGGCACCGGTGAAGCTTTCTTT.

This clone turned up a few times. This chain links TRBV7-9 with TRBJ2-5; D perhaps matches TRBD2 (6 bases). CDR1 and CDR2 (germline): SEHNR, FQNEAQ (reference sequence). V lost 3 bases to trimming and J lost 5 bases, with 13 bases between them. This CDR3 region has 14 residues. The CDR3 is CASSFRGAGETQYF. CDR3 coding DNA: TGTGCCAGCAGCTTTCGGGGCGCGGGGGAGACCCAGTACTTC.

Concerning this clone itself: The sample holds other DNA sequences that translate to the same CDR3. For the CDR3, the DNA is TGTGCCAGCGCCAACCGACTAGCAGGAGAGCAGTACTTC. Translated, it gives CASANRLAGEQYF. This rearrangement joins TRBV6-5 to TRBJ2-7; 7 nucleotides match TRBD2. With 8 bases clipped from V and 7 bases from J, the junction kept 11 bases outside the gene matches. CDR1 is MNHEY and CDR2 is SVGAGI in the germline V gene. The CDR3 extends over 13 amino acids.

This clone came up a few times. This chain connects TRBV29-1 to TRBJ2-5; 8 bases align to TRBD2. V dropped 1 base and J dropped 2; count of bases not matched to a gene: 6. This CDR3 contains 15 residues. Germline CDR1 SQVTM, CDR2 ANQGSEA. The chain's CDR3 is CSVEGQRGYQETQYF. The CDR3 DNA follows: TGCAGCGTTGAAGGGCAGCGGGGGTATCAAGAGACCCAGTACTTC.

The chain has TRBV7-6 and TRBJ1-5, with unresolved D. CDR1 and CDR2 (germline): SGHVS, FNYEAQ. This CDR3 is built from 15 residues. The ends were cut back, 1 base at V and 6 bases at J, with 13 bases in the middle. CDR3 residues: CASSLESGSAQPQHF. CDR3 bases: TGTGCCAGCAGCTTAGAATCGGGGTCTGCTCAGCCCCAGCATTTT.

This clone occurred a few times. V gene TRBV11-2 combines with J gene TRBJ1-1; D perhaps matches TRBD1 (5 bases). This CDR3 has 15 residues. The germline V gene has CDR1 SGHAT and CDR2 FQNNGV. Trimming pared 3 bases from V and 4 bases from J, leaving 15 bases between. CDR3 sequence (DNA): TGTGCCAGCAGCTTGCGACGGGAGGGGATCACTGAAGCTTTCTTT. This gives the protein CASSLRREGITEAFF.

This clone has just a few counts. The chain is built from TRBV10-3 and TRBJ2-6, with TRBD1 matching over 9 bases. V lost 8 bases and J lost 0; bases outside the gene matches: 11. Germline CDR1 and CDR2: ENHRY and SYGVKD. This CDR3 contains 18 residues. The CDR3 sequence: CAIAFGTGLHSGANVLTF. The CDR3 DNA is TGTGCCATCGCGTTTGGGACAGGGCTGCACTCTGGGGCCAACGTCCTGACTTTC.

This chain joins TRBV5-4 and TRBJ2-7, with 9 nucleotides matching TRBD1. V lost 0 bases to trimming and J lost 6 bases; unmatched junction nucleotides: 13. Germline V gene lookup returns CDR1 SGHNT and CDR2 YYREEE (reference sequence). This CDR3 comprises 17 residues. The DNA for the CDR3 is TGTGCCAGCAGCTTGGCAGCGGGACAGGGAGCGAACCGCGAGCAGTACTTC. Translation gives CASSLAAGQGANREQYF.

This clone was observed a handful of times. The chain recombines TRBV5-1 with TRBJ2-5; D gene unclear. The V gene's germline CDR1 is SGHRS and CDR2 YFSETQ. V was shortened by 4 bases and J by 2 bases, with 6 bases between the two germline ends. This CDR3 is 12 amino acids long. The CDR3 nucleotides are TGCGCCAGCAGCGATACTCAAGAGACCCAGTACTTC. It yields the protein CASSDTQETQYF.

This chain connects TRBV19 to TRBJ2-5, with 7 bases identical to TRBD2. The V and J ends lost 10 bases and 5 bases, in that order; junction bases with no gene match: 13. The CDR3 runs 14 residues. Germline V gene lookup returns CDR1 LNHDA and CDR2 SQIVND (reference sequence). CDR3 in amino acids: CATRPTGGRETQYF. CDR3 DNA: TGTGCCACACGACCCACGGGGGGTCGGGAGACCCAGTACTTC.

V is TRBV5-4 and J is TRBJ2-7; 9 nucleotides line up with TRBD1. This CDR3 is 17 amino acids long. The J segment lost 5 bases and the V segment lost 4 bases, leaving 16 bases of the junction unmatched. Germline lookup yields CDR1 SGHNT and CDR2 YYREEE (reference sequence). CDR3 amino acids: CASSQIATRQGVNEQYF. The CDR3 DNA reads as TGTGCCAGCAGCCAAATTGCGACTAGACAGGGGGTCAACGAGCAGTACTTC.